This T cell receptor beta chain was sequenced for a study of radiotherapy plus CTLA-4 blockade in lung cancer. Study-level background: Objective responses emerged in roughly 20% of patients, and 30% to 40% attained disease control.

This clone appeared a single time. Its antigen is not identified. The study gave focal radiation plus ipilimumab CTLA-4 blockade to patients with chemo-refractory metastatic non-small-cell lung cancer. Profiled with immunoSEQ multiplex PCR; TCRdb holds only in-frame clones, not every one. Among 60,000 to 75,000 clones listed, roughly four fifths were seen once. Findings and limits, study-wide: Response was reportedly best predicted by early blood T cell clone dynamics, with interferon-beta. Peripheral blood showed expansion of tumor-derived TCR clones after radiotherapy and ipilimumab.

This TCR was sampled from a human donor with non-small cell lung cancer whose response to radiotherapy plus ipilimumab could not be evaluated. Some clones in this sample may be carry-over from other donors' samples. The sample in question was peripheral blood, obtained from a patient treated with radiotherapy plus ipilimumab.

The CDR3: CSAPSTGEQYF. The CDR3 DNA is TGCAGTGCCCCTTCTACGGGCGAGCAGTACTTC. This chain links TRBV20-1 with TRBJ2-7; D gene uncertain. Germline CDR1 is DFQATT and CDR2 is SNEGSKA (reference sequence). The ends were cut back, 6 bases at V and 6 bases at J, with 12 bases in the middle. The CDR3 totals 11 residues.